This T cell receptor (beta chain) was sequenced for a study of blood T cell repertoires in COVID-19. This CDR3 contains 15 residues. Germline CDR1 is KGHSH and CDR2 is LQKENI. V trimming: 3 bases; J trimming: 7 bases; junction bases outside the gene matches: 10. Only in-frame clones appear in the TCRdb table, and some are missing; sequencing was by immunoSEQ multiplex PCR. The data show 150,000 to 200,000 clones, roughly 87% seen once. The sample consisted of PBMCs or T cells enriched from blood (not recorded which). The source is a man aged 45 to 65 who had recovered from COVID-19. The V and J genes are TRBV18 and TRBJ1-2, with 8 positions matching TRBD1. CDR3 sequence: CASSPRQGLSVGYTF. CDR3 nucleotide sequence: TGTGCCAGCTCACCGAGACAGGGGCTCTCGGTTGGCTACACCTTC.